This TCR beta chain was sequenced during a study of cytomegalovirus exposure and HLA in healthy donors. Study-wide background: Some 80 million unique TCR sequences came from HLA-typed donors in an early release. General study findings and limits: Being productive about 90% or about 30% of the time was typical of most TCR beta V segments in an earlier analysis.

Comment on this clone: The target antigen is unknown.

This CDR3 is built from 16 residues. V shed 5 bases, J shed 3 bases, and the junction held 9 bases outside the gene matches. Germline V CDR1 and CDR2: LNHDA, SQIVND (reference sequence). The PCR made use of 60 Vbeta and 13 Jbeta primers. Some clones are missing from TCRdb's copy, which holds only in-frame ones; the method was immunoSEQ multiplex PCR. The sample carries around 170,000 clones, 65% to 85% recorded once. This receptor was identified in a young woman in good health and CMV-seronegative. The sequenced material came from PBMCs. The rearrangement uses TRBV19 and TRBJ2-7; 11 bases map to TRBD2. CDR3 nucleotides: TGTGCCAGTAGTGCCTTAGCGGGGGGGACGTTCTACGAGCAGTACTTC. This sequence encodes CASSALAGGTFYEQYF.